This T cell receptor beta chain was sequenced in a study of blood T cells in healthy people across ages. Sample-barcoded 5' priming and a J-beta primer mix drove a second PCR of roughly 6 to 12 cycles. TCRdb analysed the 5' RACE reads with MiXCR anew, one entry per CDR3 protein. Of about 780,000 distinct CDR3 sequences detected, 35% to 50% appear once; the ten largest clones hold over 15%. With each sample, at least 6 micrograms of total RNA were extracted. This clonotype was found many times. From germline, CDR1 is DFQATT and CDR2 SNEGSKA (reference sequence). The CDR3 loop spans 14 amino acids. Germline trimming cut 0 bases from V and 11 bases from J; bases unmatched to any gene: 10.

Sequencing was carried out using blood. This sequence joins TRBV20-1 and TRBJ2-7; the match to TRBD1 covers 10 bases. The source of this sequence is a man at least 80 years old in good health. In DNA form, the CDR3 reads TGCAGTGCTAGAGATCCGGTTGGGACAGGGGAAAAGTACTTC. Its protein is CSARDPVGTGEKYF.